A single sample is the source of the 28 T cell receptor beta chains below, sequenced in a study of blood T cell repertoires in COVID-19 (dated by TCRdb to 2020 to 2022). Receptor libraries were prepared by the immunoSEQ multiplex PCR assay. TCRdb provides this immuneACCESS table in a form limited to in-frame rearrangements. Some clones are lacking; in checked studies, under half of them reflect an unresolved V gene, and why the rest are absent is not known. The sample table records roughly 260,000 clones; roughly 90% of these occur just once. Approximately 4.3% of the sample is held by the ten biggest clonotypes. The material sequenced was peripheral blood. Source of these receptors: a man aged 60 to 75 who had recovered from COVID-19.

The chain employs TRBV7-3 and TRBJ2-6; 7 bases are shared with TRBD1. The germline V gene has CDR1 SGHTA and CDR2 FQGTGA. There are 18 residues in the CDR3. J lost 0 bases, V lost 5 bases, and 10 bases had no gene match. In nucleotides, the CDR3 is TGTGCCAGCAGCCCCATTGGGACAGCCAACTCTGGGGCCAACGTCCTGACTTTC. Translating gives CASSPIGTANSGANVLTF.

The chain employs TRBV13 and TRBJ1-1; the D is unclear. The CDR3 totals 18 residues. Germline V gene lookup returns CDR1 PRHDT and CDR2 FYEKMQ (reference sequence). V lost 3 bases and J 3 bases, leaving 23 bases between the germline ends. The DNA of the CDR3 is TGTGCCAGCAGCTTGGCCCCTAATCGCGTGGGTCGGGACACTGAAGCTTTCTTT. Translating it yields CASSLAPNRVGRDTEAFF.

This rearrangement joins TRBV19 to TRBJ2-7, with a weak D call TRBD1 (6 bases). The CDR3 has 15 residues. The germline V gene has CDR1 LNHDA and CDR2 SQIVND (reference sequence). V dropped 4 bases and J dropped 3 bases, with 16 bases sitting between them. In nucleotides, the CDR3 is TGTGCCAGTAGTACACCGGGACAAGGCCTCTACGAGCAGTACTTC. It translates to CASSTPGQGLYEQYF. Full variable domain (rest looked up from reference TRBV19 and TRBJ2-7): DGGITQSPKYLFRKEGQNVTLSCEQNLNHDAMYWYRQDPGQGLRLIYYSQIVNDFQKGDIAEGYSVSREKKESFPLTVTSAQKNPTAFYLCASSTPGQGLYEQYFGPGTRLTVT.

V and J are TRBV5-1 and TRBJ1-5, with D possibly matching TRBD1 (5 bases). Trimming stripped 0 bases from V and 4 bases from J, with 8 bases between. The CDR3 runs 14 residues. In germline, CDR1 is SGHRS, CDR2 YFSETQ. CDR3 protein: CASSLVTANQPQHF. Here the CDR3 DNA reads TGCGCCAGCAGCTTGGTGACAGCGAATCAGCCCCAGCATTTT.

The chain recombines TRBV24-1 with TRBJ1-6; D perhaps matches TRBD1 (6 bases). Germline V lookup: CDR1 KGHDR, CDR2 SFDVKD. V was cut by 0 bases and J by 9 bases, with 14 bases left in between. The CDR3 consists of 16 residues. For the CDR3, the DNA is TGTGCCACCAGTGATTTGTCTGGGGGCGCGTCTTCACCCCTCCACTTT. It yields the protein CATSDLSGGASSPLHF.

This clone was observed a single time. J is TRBJ2-1 and V is TRBV27, with 8 bases lining up with TRBD2. The CDR3 is made up of 16 amino acids. J was trimmed by 2 bases and V by 3 bases; bases with no gene match: 6. In germline, CDR1 is MNHEY, CDR2 SMNVEV (reference sequence). The CDR3 DNA reads TGTGCCAGCAGTTTTACAACGGGGGGGCCCTACAATGAGCAGTTCTTC. Encoded protein: CASSFTTGGPYNEQFF.

V usage is TRBV6-5 and J usage is TRBJ2-7; 8 bases map to TRBD2. V shed 5 bases, J shed 2 bases, and the junction held 5 bases outside the gene matches. This CDR3 contains 14 residues. Germline-derived CDR1 and CDR2 are MNHEY and SVGAGI. The CDR3 sequence is CASSTQRGPYEQYF. The CDR3 region has the DNA TGTGCCAGCAGTACCCAGCGGGGGCCCTACGAGCAGTACTTC.

The chain links TRBV5-1 to TRBJ1-2; D is unclear. The CDR3 totals 13 residues. Germline CDR1 SGHRS, CDR2 YFSETQ. The ends were cut back, 4 bases at V and 3 bases at J, with 10 bases in the middle. The CDR3, as DNA: TGCGCCAGCAGCCGCATTGACTACTATGGCTACACCTTC. It specifies CASSRIDYYGYTF.

As regards this clone: Within the sample, other DNA sequences also encode this same CDR3. This chain's CDR3 is CASSLRLAGGQETQYF. CDR3 nucleotides: TGTGCCAGCAGCTTACGACTAGCGGGGGGTCAAGAGACCCAGTACTTC. V is TRBV7-2 and J is TRBJ2-5, with 13 nucleotides matching TRBD2. The CDR3 length is 16 residues. The germline V gene has CDR1 SGHTA and CDR2 FQGNSA. Trimming took 2 bases from V and 2 from J; bases not matched to a gene: 2.

V is TRBV6-5 and J is TRBJ1-4, with D possibly TRBD1 on 5 matching bases. The CDR3 length is 14 residues. Trimming removed 6 bases from V and 3 bases from J, with 11 bases in between. From germline, CDR1 is MNHEY and CDR2 SVGAGI. The CDR3 spells CASSPRGANEKLFF. The DNA for the CDR3 is TGTGCCAGCAGCCCCCGGGGGGCTAATGAAAAACTGTTTTTT.

The gene calls are TRBV29-1 and TRBJ2-1, with a possible D match to TRBD2 (6 bases). Between the trimmed V and J ends, which lost 3 bases and 4 bases, there was a span of 13 bases. The CDR3 has 14 residues. The V gene's germline CDR1 is SQVTM and CDR2 ANQGSEA. CDR3: CSVDATGVYNEQFF. For the CDR3, the DNA is TGCAGCGTTGACGCGACGGGGGTTTACAATGAGCAGTTCTTC.

The CDR3 loop reads CSATGSSEAFF. The DNA of the CDR3 is TGCAGCGCGACAGGGAGCTCTGAAGCTTTCTTT. The V call is TRBV29-1, the J call TRBJ1-1, with 7 nucleotides matching TRBD1. The V and J ends lost 7 bases and 6 bases, in that order; junction bases with no gene match: 5. CDR1 and CDR2 from the germline V gene are SQVTM and ANQGSEA. CDR3 size: 11 residues. Drawing the rest from reference TRBV29-1 and TRBJ1-1, the complete variable domain is SAVISQKPSRDICQRGTSLTIQCQVDSQVTMMFWYRQQPGQSLTLIATANQGSEATYESGFVIDKFPISRPNLTFSTLTVSNMSPEDSSIYLCSATGSSEAFFGQGTRLTVV.

The rearrangement joins TRBV7-8 to TRBJ2-5; D remains ambiguous. CDR1 SGHVS and CDR2 FQNEAQ come from the germline V gene. The germline V and J ends were trimmed by 5 bases and 5 bases, with 9 bases remaining between them. The length of the CDR3 is 12 residues. This chain's CDR3 is CASSTRVETQYF. CDR3 nucleotide sequence: TGTGCCAGCAGCACCCGGGTGGAGACCCAGTACTTC.

This clone was counted a single time. The chain has TRBV5-4 and TRBJ2-3, with 10 bases matching TRBD2. This CDR3 contains 17 residues. Germline CDR1 is SGHNT and CDR2 is YYREEE (reference sequence). The V segment lost 0 bases and the J segment 3 bases; nucleotides outside the gene matches: 7. CDR3 in amino acids: CASSLEVSSGGTDTQYF. The CDR3 nucleotides are TGTGCCAGCAGCTTGGAAGTCTCTAGCGGGGGAACAGATACGCAGTATTTT. The full variable domain, with the rest looked up from reference TRBV5-4 and TRBJ2-3, is ETGVTQSPTHLIKTRGQQVTLRCSSQSGHNTVSWYQQALGQGPQFIFQYYREEENGRGNFPPRFSGLQFPNYSSELNVNALELDDSALYLCASSLEVSSGGTDTQYFGPGTRLTVL.

The chain uses TRBV6-6 and TRBJ2-7; 13 positions match TRBD2. Germline V CDR1 and CDR2: MNHNY, SVGAGI (reference sequence). The trim removed 4 bases at V and 2 bases at J, leaving 2 bases unmatched. There are 15 residues in the CDR3. CDR3 nucleotide sequence: TGTGCCAGCAGTTCAACTAGCGGGGGGGCCTACGAGCAGTACTTC. Its protein is CASSSTSGGAYEQYF.

The CDR3 sequence is CASGPRENTEAFF. CDR3 coding DNA: TGTGCTAGTGGTCCCAGGGAGAACACTGAAGCTTTCTTT. This rearrangement joins TRBV12-5 to TRBJ1-1; D might be TRBD1 (5 bases). The CDR3 is made up of 13 amino acids. Per germline, CDR1 LGHNT and CDR2 FRNRAP. Trimming shortened V by 5 bases and J by 1 base, and 8 bases separated the two germline ends.

The chain employs TRBV10-3 and TRBJ2-3; no clear D. This CDR3 has 13 amino acids. V gave up 4 bases and J gave up 2 bases, with 7 bases separating them. CDR1 is ENHRY and CDR2 is SYGVKD in the germline V gene. DNA for the CDR3: TGTGCCATCAGTGTTCTAGTCACAGATACGCAGTATTTT. Its translation is CAISVLVTDTQYF.

This clone appeared a single time. The chain has TRBV14 and TRBJ1-3; the D gene is possibly TRBD1 (5 bases). This CDR3 has 14 amino acids. Germline-derived CDR1 and CDR2 are SGHDN and FVKESK. V was shortened by 3 bases and J by 4 bases, with 10 bases between the two germline ends. The CDR3 protein is CASSHQYRGNTIYF. The DNA for the CDR3 is TGTGCCAGCAGCCATCAATACAGGGGAAACACCATATATTTT. Full variable domain (remainder filled in from reference TRBV14 and TRBJ1-3): EAGVTQFPSHSVIEKGQTVTLRCDPISGHDNLYWYRRVMGKEIKFLLHFVKESKQDESGMPNNRFLAERTGGTYSTLKVQPAELEDSGVYFCASSHQYRGNTIYFGEGSWLTVV.

The chain uses TRBV4-2 and TRBJ2-2, with D uncertain. From germline, CDR1 is LGHNA and CDR2 YNFKEQ. Trimming removed 4 bases at V and 7 bases at J, with 13 bases between. This CDR3 is 14 amino acids long. CDR3 nucleotide sequence: TGTGCCAGCAGCCTTTCAGACGAGGACGGGGAGCTGTTTTTT. This translates into CASSLSDEDGELFF.

This chain joins TRBV5-4 and TRBJ2-5, with 13 bases matching TRBD2. CDR1 SGHNT and CDR2 YYREEE come from the germline V gene (reference sequence). The ends lost 4 bases at V and 5 bases at J; junction bases unmatched: 8. This CDR3 is built from 16 residues. The CDR3 protein is CASSANGLAGVETQYF. The CDR3 coding sequence is TGTGCCAGCAGCGCTAATGGACTAGCGGGGGTCGAGACCCAGTACTTC.

V gene TRBV7-2 combines with J gene TRBJ2-7; 8 nucleotides align to TRBD2. Germline V gives CDR1 SGHTA, CDR2 FQGNSA. This CDR3 is 16 amino acids long. The ends lost 2 bases at V and 7 bases at J; junction bases unmatched: 13. The CDR3 DNA reads TGTGCCAGCAGCTTAACAACCCCGGCGGGGGGCGGGGAGCAGTACTTC. Translated, it gives CASSLTTPAGGGEQYF.

The V call is TRBV7-2, the J call TRBJ1-5; D remains ambiguous. CDR1 and CDR2 from the germline V gene are SGHTA and FQGNSA. V was clipped by 5 bases and J by 6 bases, with 20 bases between them. The CDR3 is 16 residues long. CDR3 amino acids: CASSPRGGRSIQPQHF. Written as DNA, the CDR3 is TGTGCCAGCAGCCCCCGGGGAGGGCGGTCAATTCAGCCCCAGCATTTT. The full variable domain, with the rest looked up from reference TRBV7-2 and TRBJ1-5, is GAGVSQSPSNKVTEKGKDVELRCDPISGHTALYWYRQSLGQGLEFLIYFQGNSAPDKSGLPSDRFSAERTGGSVSTLTIQRTQQEDSAVYLCASSPRGGRSIQPQHFGDGTRLSIL.

The chain employs TRBV5-1 and TRBJ1-6, with TRBD1 matching over 7 bases. Trimming removed 4 bases from V and 7 bases from J; junction bases left unmatched: 8. Germline loops: CDR1 SGHRS, CDR2 YFSETQ. This CDR3 spans 15 amino acids. CDR3 in DNA: TGCGCCAGCAGCAGGTCCGGGACAGAAAATTCACCCCTCCACTTT. Translated, it gives CASSRSGTENSPLHF. Complete variable domain (other parts from reference TRBV5-1 and TRBJ1-6): KAGVTQTPRYLIKTRGQQVTLSCSPISGHRSVSWYQQTPGQGLQFLFEYFSETQRNKGNFPGRFSGRQFSNSRSEMNVSTLELGDSALYLCASSRSGTENSPLHFGNGTRLTVT.

The chain is built from TRBV10-1 and TRBJ1-2, with TRBD1 identical over 7 bases. Germline CDR1 and CDR2: WNHNN and SYGVQD (reference sequence). Trimming removed 0 bases from V and 6 bases from J; junction bases left unmatched: 4. The length of the CDR3 is 14 residues. DNA for the CDR3: TGCGCCAGCAGTGAGTCGGGACAGCCGCATGGCTACACCTTC. Amino acids: CASSESGQPHGYTF.

The CDR3 DNA reads as TGTGCCAGCAGCTTAAATATTGGCCTCCTCGGGGGTGAGCAGTTCTTC. Amino acid sequence: CASSLNIGLLGGEQFF. The chain couples TRBV7-3 to TRBJ2-1, with a tentative D call TRBD2 (6 bases). The CDR3 has 16 residues. The V and J ends lost 1 base and 9 bases respectively, with 19 bases between them. The germline V gene has CDR1 SGHTA and CDR2 FQGTGA. Looking up the rest from reference TRBV7-3 and TRBJ2-1 gives the full variable domain: GAGVSQTPSNKVTEKGKYVELRCDPISGHTALYWYRQSLGQGPEFLIYFQGTGAADDSGLPNDRFFAVRPEGSVSTLKIQRTERGDSAVYLCASSLNIGLLGGEQFFGPGTRLTVL.

This clone turned up a few times. The V and J genes are TRBV27 and TRBJ2-6, with TRBD1 as a possible D gene (7 bases). There are 19 residues in the CDR3. Germline CDR1 is MNHEY and CDR2 is SMNVEV (reference sequence). The V gene lost 3 bases and the J gene lost 3 bases, with 21 bases spanning the gap. The CDR3 coding sequence is TGTGCCAGCAGTTTGGGCAGGGGGGCCCTAAGAGGTGGGGCCAACGTCCTGACTTTC. Its protein product is CASSLGRGALRGGANVLTF.

The chain links TRBV20-1 to TRBJ2-7, with 8 bases lining up with TRBD1. Germline values: CDR1 DFQATT, CDR2 SNEGSKA (reference sequence). The CDR3 runs to 19 residues. V was clipped by 3 bases and J by 3 bases; unmatched bases: 22. The CDR3 sequence is CSASVDPGQVVIPNYEQYF. CDR3 sequence (DNA): TGCAGTGCTAGTGTAGACCCGGGACAGGTTGTAATCCCCAACTACGAGCAGTACTTC.

V gene TRBV7-6 combines with J gene TRBJ1-2; 8 nucleotides agree with TRBD1. This CDR3 spans 14 amino acids. Germline CDR1 and CDR2: SGHVS and FNYEAQ. J lost 8 bases, V lost 0 bases, and 5 bases had no gene match. CDR3 sequence (DNA): TGTGCCAGCAGCTTAGCCGGGACAGGCAGGGGCTACACCTTC. Protein sequence: CASSLAGTGRGYTF.